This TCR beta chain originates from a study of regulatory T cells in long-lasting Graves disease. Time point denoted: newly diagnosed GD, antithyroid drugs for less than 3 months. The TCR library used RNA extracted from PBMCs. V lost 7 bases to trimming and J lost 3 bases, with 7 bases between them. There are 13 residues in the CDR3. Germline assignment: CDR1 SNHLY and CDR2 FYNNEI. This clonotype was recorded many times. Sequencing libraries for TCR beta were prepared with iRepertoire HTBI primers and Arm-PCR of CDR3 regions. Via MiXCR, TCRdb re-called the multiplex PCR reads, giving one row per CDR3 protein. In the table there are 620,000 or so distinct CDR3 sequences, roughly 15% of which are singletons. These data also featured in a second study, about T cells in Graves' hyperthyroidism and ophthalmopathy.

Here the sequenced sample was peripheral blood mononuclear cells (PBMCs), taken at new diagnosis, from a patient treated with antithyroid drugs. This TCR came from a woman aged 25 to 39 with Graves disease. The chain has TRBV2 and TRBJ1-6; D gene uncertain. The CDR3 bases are TGTGCCAGCAACCCAGACTATAATTCACCCCTCCACTTT. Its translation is CASNPDYNSPLHF. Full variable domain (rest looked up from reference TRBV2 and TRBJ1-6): EPEVTQTPSHQVTQMGQEVILRCVPISNHLYFYWYRQILGQKVEFLVSFYNNEISEKSEIFDDQFSVERPDGSNFTLKIRSTKLEDSAMYFCASNPDYNSPLHFGNGTRLTVT.